These 19 T cell receptor beta chains were sequenced from one sample in a study of regulatory and conventional T cells in RAG deficiency. Repertoires were generated with immunoSEQ multiplex PCR, while TCRdb's copy carries only in-frame clones and drops some. The sample holds fewer than 4,000 clones, approximately 94% seen once. Regulatory T cells were sorted from blood as CD4+ CD25-high CD127-low cells. These same records also appear under a second study, on regulatory T cells. From that paper: Primers: 52 TRBV forward and 13 TRBJ reverse.

Sequencing was done on a sample of CD4+ Tregs sorted from blood. These receptors all come from a human donor in good health.

The rearrangement uses TRBV5-1 and TRBJ2-6, with D uncertain. This CDR3 region has 15 residues. Trimming removed 0 bases at V and 0 bases at J, with 4 bases between. Germline V gene data show CDR1 as SGHRS and CDR2 as YFSETQ. The CDR3 bases are TGCGCCAGCAGCTTGGGACACTCTGGGGCCAACGTCCTGACTTTC. Protein: CASSLGHSGANVLTF. Supplemented by reference TRBV5-1 and TRBJ2-6, the full variable domain reads KAGVTQTPRYLIKTRGQQVTLSCSPISGHRSVSWYQQTPGQGLQFLFEYFSETQRNKGNFPGRFSGRQFSNSRSEMNVSTLELGDSALYLCASSLGHSGANVLTFGAGSRLTVL.

This rearrangement joins TRBV2 to TRBJ2-1; maybe TRBD2 (5 bases). This CDR3 contains 13 residues. CDR1 is SNHLY and CDR2 is FYNNEI in the germline V gene. Trimming left V 4 bases short and J 5 bases short, with 9 bases between. CDR3 amino acids: CASSATGNNEQFF. Here the CDR3 DNA reads TGTGCCAGCAGTGCGACGGGGAACAATGAGCAGTTCTTC.

The chain has TRBV7-9 and TRBJ2-2; D unresolved. Germline assignment: CDR1 SEHNR and CDR2 FQNEAQ (reference sequence). The CDR3 covers 13 residues. Trimming removed 2 bases at V and 3 bases at J, with 4 bases between. This CDR3 reads CASSLTDTGELFF. As DNA, the CDR3 is TGTGCCAGCAGCTTAACAGACACCGGGGAGCTGTTTTTT.

The rearrangement uses TRBV5-1 and TRBJ2-5, with no clear D. The CDR3 is made up of 13 amino acids. Germline V gene sequence: CDR1 SGHRS, CDR2 YFSETQ. The germline V and J ends were trimmed by 3 bases and 5 bases, with 11 bases remaining between them. CDR3 amino acids: CASSSAVEETQYF. The CDR3 bases are TGCGCCAGCAGCTCGGCCGTTGAGGAGACCCAGTACTTC. The full variable domain, in which reference TRBV5-1 and TRBJ2-5 provide the parts outside the CDR3, is KAGVTQTPRYLIKTRGQQVTLSCSPISGHRSVSWYQQTPGQGLQFLFEYFSETQRNKGNFPGRFSGRQFSNSRSEMNVSTLELGDSALYLCASSSAVEETQYFGPGTRLLVL.

DNA for the CDR3: TGTGCCAGCAGCTTATACCGAGGCCCTGGAAACACCATATATTTT. The encoded protein is CASSLYRGPGNTIYF. The chain links TRBV7-9 to TRBJ1-3; no clear D. V lost 2 bases and J lost 2, with 10 bases in between. CDR1 is SEHNR and CDR2 is FQNEAQ in the germline V gene (reference sequence). The CDR3 loop spans 15 amino acids.

The chain has TRBV2 and TRBJ2-1; 10 nucleotides line up with TRBD2. The J segment lost 7 bases and the V segment lost 3 bases, leaving 9 bases of the junction unmatched. The CDR3 loop spans 16 amino acids. Germline V lookup: CDR1 SNHLY, CDR2 FYNNEI. The CDR3 DNA reads as TGTGCCAGCAGTGAGTACGGAGCGGGAGGGCCAAATGAGCAGTTCTTC. This gives the protein CASSEYGAGGPNEQFF.

The chain combines TRBV2 with TRBJ1-5; no clear D. CDR3 length: 13 amino acids. V lost 2 bases to trimming and J lost 5 bases, with 7 bases between them. CDR1 SNHLY and CDR2 FYNNEI come from the germline V gene. The CDR3 reads CASSESWDQPQHF. CDR3 sequence (DNA): TGTGCCAGCAGTGAAAGCTGGGATCAGCCCCAGCATTTT.

The chain has TRBV6-1 and TRBJ2-5; 7 bases are shared with TRBD1. Germline V gene lookup returns CDR1 MNHNS and CDR2 SASEGT. This CDR3 is 11 amino acids long. With V trimmed by 11 bases and J by 4 bases, 4 bases remained unmatched. The CDR3 reads CAATGLETQYF. The CDR3, as DNA: TGTGCCGCGACAGGGTTAGAGACCCAGTACTTC.

The V gene is TRBV5-5, the J gene TRBJ2-1; 10 bases fit TRBD2. V was pared by 7 bases and J by 4 bases, with 5 bases of the junction left unmatched. This CDR3 contains 14 residues. Germline values: CDR1 SGHKS, CDR2 YYEKEE (reference sequence). The CDR3 region has the DNA TGTGCCAGCTGGGGGACTAGCGAATACAATGAGCAGTTCTTC. It translates to CASWGTSEYNEQFF.

The CDR3 bases are TGTGCCAGCGGATTTACCCCAGAGCAGTTCTTC. Residues: CASGFTPEQFF. The J gene is TRBJ2-1, the V gene TRBV6-6; D unresolved. From germline, CDR1 is MNHNY and CDR2 SVGAGI (reference sequence). The CDR3 loop spans 11 amino acids. The germline V and J ends were trimmed by 8 bases and 10 bases, with 12 bases remaining between them.

This chain links TRBV19 with TRBJ2-7; 14 nucleotides line up with TRBD2. Germline CDR1 reads LNHDA; CDR2 reads SQIVND (reference sequence). The junction had 6 bases not matched to a gene; V was cut back by 5 bases and J by 3 bases. The CDR3 is 16 amino acids. Written as DNA, the CDR3 is TGTGCCAGTAGTGACGAGACTAGCGGGAGGGGCTACGAGCAGTACTTC. Protein sequence: CASSDETSGRGYEQYF.

The chain carries TRBV7-9 and TRBJ2-7, with D possibly TRBD2 on 5 matching bases. Per the germline V gene, CDR1 is SEHNR and CDR2 is FQNEAQ (reference sequence). The V gene lost 5 bases and the J gene lost 3 bases, with 11 bases spanning the gap. CDR3 size: 13 residues. The CDR3 DNA reads as TGTGCCAGCAGCGCGGGCCAAGACTACGAGCAGTACTTC. Its translation: CASSAGQDYEQYF.

This rearrangement joins TRBV18 to TRBJ1-5; maybe TRBD1 (5 bases). Trimming took off 0 bases at V and 7 bases at J, with 10 bases between the two ends. CDR3 length: 14 residues. CDR1 is KGHSH and CDR2 is LQKENI in the germline V gene. The CDR3: CASSPPGAGQPQHF. As DNA, the CDR3 is TGTGCCAGCTCACCACCCGGGGCCGGGCAGCCCCAGCATTTT.

The chain uses TRBV11-2 and TRBJ1-2, with a weak D call TRBD1 (6 bases). From germline, CDR1 is SGHAT and CDR2 FQNNGV. V shed 6 bases and J shed 8 bases, with 16 bases lying between them. The CDR3 length is 13 residues. CDR3 nucleotides: TGTGCCAGCAGTCCACCGGACAGTTGGGGCTACACCTTC. Protein sequence: CASSPPDSWGYTF.

The rearrangement links TRBV5-1 to TRBJ1-1; unclear D gene. V gave up 4 bases and J gave up 5 bases, with 12 bases separating them. Looked up from germline, CDR1 is SGHRS and CDR2 is YFSETQ. This CDR3 has 13 amino acids. CDR3 sequence (DNA): TGCGCCAGCAGCCTGGCCCCGGTTACTGAAGCTTTCTTT. Its protein is CASSLAPVTEAFF.

The V gene is TRBV5-1, the J gene TRBJ2-1; 9 positions match TRBD2. The V gene's germline CDR1 is SGHRS and CDR2 YFSETQ. This CDR3 is built from 15 residues. With V trimmed by 3 bases and J by 9 bases, 10 bases remained unmatched. As DNA, the CDR3 is TGCGCCAGCAGCTGGGGAGGGCTAGCGGGATTTGAGCAGTTCTTC. The encoded protein is CASSWGGLAGFEQFF.

The genes are TRBV6-1 and TRBJ2-7; a possible D gene is TRBD2 (5 bases). The CDR3 has 12 residues. Germline V gene data show CDR1 as MNHNS and CDR2 as SASEGT. The V gene lost 2 bases and the J gene lost 5 bases, with 7 bases spanning the gap. The CDR3 sequence: CASSELGNEQYF. Written as DNA, the CDR3 is TGTGCCAGCAGTGAACTCGGGAACGAGCAGTACTTC.

The chain carries TRBV6-5 and TRBJ2-7; no clear D gene. The V gene's germline CDR1 is MNHEY and CDR2 SVGAGI. Between the trimmed V and J ends, which lost 2 bases and 2 bases, there was a span of 16 bases. The CDR3 has 16 amino acids. The CDR3: CASSYRSVTAPYEQYF. CDR3 DNA sequence: TGTGCCAGCAGTTACCGATCGGTAACGGCCCCCTACGAGCAGTACTTC.

This clone appeared once. The rearrangement links TRBV28 to TRBJ2-3, with D tentatively TRBD1 (7 bases). Looked up from germline, CDR1 is MDHEN and CDR2 is SYDVKM. The CDR3 extends over 17 amino acids. Trimming took off 3 bases at V and 0 bases at J, with 16 bases between the two ends. CDR3 residues: CASSFGAGQFSTDTQYF. CDR3 bases: TGTGCCAGCAGTTTCGGGGCGGGACAGTTCAGCACAGATACGCAGTATTTT.